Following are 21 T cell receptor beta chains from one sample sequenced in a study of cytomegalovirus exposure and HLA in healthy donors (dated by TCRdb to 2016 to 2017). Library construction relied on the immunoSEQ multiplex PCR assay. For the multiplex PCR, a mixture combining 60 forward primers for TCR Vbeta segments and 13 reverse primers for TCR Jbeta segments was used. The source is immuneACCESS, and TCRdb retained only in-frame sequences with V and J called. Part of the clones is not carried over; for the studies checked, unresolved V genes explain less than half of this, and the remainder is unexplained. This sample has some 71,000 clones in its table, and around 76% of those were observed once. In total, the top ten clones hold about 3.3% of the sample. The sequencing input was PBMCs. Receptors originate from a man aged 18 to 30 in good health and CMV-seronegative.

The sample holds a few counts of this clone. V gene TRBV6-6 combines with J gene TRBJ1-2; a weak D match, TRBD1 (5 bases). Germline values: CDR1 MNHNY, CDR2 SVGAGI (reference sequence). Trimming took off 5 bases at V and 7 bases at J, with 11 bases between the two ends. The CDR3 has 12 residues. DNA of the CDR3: TGTGCCAGCAGTCCTGGGACTGGTGGCTACACCTTC. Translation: CASSPGTGGYTF.

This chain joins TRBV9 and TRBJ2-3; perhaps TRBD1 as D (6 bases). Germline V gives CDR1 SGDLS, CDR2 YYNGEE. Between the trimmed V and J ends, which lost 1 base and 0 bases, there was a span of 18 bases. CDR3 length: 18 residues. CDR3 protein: CASSVFLSGGSSTDTQYF. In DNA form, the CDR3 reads TGTGCCAGCAGCGTATTTTTGAGTGGGGGCTCTAGCACAGATACGCAGTATTTT.

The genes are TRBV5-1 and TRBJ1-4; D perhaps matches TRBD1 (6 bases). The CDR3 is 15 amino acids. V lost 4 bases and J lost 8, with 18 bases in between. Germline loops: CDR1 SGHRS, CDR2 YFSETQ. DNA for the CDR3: TGCGCCAGCAGCCCACTCAGGGGTAAAGGAGAAAAACTGTTTTTT. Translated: CASSPLRGKGEKLFF.

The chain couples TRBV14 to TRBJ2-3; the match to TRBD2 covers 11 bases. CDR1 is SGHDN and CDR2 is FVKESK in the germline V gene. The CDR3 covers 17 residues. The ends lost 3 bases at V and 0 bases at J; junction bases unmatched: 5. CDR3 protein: CASSQLAGGPSTDTQYF. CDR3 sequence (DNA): TGTGCCAGCAGCCAGCTAGCGGGGGGCCCTAGCACAGATACGCAGTATTTT.

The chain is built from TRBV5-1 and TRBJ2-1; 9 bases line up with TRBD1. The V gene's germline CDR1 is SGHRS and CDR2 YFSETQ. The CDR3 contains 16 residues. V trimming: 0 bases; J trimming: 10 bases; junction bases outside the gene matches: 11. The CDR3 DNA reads TGCGCCAGCAGCTTGGGGACCGGGACAGGGTCTAGAGAGCAGTTCTTC. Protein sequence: CASSLGTGTGSREQFF. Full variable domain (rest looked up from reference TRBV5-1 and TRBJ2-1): KAGVTQTPRYLIKTRGQQVTLSCSPISGHRSVSWYQQTPGQGLQFLFEYFSETQRNKGNFPGRFSGRQFSNSRSEMNVSTLELGDSALYLCASSLGTGTGSREQFFGPGTRLTVL.

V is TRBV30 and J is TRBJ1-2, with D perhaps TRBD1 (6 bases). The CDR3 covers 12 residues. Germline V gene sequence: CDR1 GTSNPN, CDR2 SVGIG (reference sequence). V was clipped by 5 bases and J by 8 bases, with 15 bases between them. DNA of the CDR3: TGTGCCTGGGAGGTGGGGGCTAGGGGCTACACCTTC. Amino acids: CAWEVGARGYTF.

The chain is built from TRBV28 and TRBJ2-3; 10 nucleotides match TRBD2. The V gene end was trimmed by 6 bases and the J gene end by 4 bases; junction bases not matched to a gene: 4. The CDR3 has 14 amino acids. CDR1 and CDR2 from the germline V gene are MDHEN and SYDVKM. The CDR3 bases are TGTGCCAGCAGAAATAGCGGGGGGTCAGATACGCAGTATTTT. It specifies CASRNSGGSDTQYF.

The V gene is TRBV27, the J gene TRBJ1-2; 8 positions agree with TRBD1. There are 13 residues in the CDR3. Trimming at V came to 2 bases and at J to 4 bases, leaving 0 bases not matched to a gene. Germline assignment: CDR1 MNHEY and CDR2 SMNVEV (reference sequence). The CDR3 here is CASSLGTGYGYTF. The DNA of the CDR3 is TGTGCCAGCAGTTTAGGGACAGGCTATGGCTACACCTTC.

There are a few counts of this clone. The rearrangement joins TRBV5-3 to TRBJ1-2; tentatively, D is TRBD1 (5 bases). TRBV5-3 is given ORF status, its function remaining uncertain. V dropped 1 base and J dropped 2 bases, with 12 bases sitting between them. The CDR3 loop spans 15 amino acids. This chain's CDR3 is CARSLRGTQNYGYTF. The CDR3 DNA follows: TGTGCCAGAAGCTTGCGCGGGACGCAAAACTATGGCTACACCTTC.

For the CDR3, the DNA is TGTGCCAGTAGTCGGGACACCCCCAACTATGGCTACACCTTC. Its translation: CASSRDTPNYGYTF. The gene calls are TRBV19 and TRBJ1-2; maybe TRBD1 (6 bases). The CDR3 is 14 amino acids. Per the germline V gene, CDR1 is LNHDA and CDR2 is SQIVND (reference sequence). Between the trimmed V and J ends, which lost 5 bases and 2 bases, there was a span of 12 bases.

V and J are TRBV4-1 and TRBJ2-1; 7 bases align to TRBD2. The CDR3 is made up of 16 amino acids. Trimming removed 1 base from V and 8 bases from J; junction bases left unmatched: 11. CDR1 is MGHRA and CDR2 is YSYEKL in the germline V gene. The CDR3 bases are TGCGCCAGCAGCCAAGGTGACAGCGGGGCGAGGGATGAGCAGTTCTTC. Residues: CASSQGDSGARDEQFF.

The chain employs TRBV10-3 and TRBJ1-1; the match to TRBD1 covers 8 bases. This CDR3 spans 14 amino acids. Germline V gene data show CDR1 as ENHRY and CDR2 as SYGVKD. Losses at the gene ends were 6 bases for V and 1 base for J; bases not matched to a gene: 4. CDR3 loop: CAIRQGTGNTEAFF. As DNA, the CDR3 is TGTGCCATCAGACAAGGGACAGGGAACACTGAAGCTTTCTTT.

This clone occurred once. The CDR3 sequence: CASSFQGFTDTQYF. CDR3 DNA sequence: TGTGCCAGCAGTTTCCAGGGTTTCACAGATACGCAGTATTTT. The rearrangement joins TRBV28 to TRBJ2-3; tentative D call: TRBD1 (5 bases). Germline assignment: CDR1 MDHEN and CDR2 SYDVKM. V shed 3 bases and J shed 2 bases, with 9 bases lying between them. The CDR3 extends over 14 amino acids.

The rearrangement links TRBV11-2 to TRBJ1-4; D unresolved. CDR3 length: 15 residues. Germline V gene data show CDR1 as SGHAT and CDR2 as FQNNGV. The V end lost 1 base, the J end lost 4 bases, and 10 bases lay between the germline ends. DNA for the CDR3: TGTGCCAGCAGCTTAGTAGGCAGCGATAATGAAAAACTGTTTTTT. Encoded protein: CASSLVGSDNEKLFF.

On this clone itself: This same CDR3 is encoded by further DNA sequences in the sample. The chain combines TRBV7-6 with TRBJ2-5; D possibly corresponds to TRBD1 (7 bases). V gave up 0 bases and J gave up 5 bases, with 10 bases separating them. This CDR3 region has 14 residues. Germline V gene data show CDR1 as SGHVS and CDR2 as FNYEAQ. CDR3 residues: CASSLAAGGETQYF. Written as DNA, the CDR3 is TGTGCCAGCAGCTTAGCGGCAGGGGGGGAGACCCAGTACTTC.

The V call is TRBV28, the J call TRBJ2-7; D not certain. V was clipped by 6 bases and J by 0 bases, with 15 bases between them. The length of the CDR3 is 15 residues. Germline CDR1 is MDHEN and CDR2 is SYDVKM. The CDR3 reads CASRSDKTPSYEQYV. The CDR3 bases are TGTGCCAGCAGATCTGACAAAACACCCTCCTACGAGCAGTACGTC.

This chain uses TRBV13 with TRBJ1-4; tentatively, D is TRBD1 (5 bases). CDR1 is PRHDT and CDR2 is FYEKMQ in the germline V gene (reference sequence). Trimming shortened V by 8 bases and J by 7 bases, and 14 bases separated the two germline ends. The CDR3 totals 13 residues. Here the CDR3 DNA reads TGTGCCAGCCGTCAAGGGGTGCGTGAAAAACTGTTTTTT. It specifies CASRQGVREKLFF. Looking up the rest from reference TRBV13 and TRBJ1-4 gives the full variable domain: AAGVIQSPRHLIKEKRETATLKCYPIPRHDTVYWYQQGPGQDPQFLISFYEKMQSDKGSIPDRFSAQQFSDYHSELNMSSLELGDSALYFCASRQGVREKLFFGSGTQLSVL.

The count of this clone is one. Here the CDR3 reads CASSLGTGEETQYF. The CDR3 DNA reads as TGCGCCAGCAGCTTGGGGACAGGGGAAGAGACCCAGTACTTC. The chain joins TRBV5-1 to TRBJ2-5; 9 positions match TRBD1. Germline loops: CDR1 SGHRS, CDR2 YFSETQ. V shed 0 bases, J shed 3 bases, and the junction held 0 bases outside the gene matches. This CDR3 contains 14 residues.

CDR3 sequence (DNA): TGTGCCAGCAGTTACTCACGGGACTGGGATATTAGCTACACCTTC. It codes for CASSYSRDWDISYTF. The genes are TRBV6-5 and TRBJ1-2; D is possibly TRBD1 (5 bases). The CDR3 has 15 amino acids. The germline V gene encodes CDR1 MNHEY and CDR2 SVGAGI. The V gene lost 0 bases and the J gene lost 9 bases, with 17 bases spanning the gap.

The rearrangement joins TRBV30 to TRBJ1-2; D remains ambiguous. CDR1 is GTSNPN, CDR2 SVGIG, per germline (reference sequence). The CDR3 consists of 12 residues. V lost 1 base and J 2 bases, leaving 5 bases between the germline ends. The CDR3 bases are TGTGCCTGGAGTGGGCGGAACTATGGCTACACCTTC. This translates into CAWSGRNYGYTF.

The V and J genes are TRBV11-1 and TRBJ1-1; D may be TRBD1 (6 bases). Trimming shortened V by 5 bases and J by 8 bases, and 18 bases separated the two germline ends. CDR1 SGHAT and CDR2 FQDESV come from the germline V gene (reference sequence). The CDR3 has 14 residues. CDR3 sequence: CASSPRTVWEEAFF. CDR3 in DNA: TGTGCCAGCAGCCCGCGGACAGTCTGGGAAGAAGCTTTCTTT.